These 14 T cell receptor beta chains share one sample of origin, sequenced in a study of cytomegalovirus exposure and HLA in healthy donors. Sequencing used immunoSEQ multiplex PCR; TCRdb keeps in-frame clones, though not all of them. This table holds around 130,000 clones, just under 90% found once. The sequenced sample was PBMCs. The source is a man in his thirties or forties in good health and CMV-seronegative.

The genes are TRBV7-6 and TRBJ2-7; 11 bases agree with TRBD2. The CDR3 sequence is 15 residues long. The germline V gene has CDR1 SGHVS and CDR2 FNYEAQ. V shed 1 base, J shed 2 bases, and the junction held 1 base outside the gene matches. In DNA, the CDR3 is TGTGCCAGCAGCTTAGGACTAGCGGGGACCTACGAGCAGTACTTC. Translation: CASSLGLAGTYEQYF.

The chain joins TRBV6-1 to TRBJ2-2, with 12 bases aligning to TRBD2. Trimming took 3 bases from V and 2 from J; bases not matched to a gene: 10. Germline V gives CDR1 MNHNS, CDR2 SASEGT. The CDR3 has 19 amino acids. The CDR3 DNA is TGTGCCAGCAGTGACCGCCCAGGACTAGCGGGGCTAAACACCGGGGAGCTGTTTTTT. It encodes CASSDRPGLAGLNTGELFF.

In DNA form, the CDR3 reads TGTGCCAGCAGCGGAGGGTGGACTGAAGCTTTCTTT. This gives the protein CASSGGWTEAFF. The chain has TRBV5-6 and TRBJ1-1; unclear D gene. The CDR3 is 12 amino acids. Germline assignment: CDR1 SGHDT and CDR2 YYEEEE. V was trimmed by 4 bases and J by 5 bases, leaving 9 bases between them. Variable domain in full (rest from reference TRBV5-6 and TRBJ1-1): DAGVTQSPTHLIKTRGQQVTLRCSPKSGHDTVSWYQQALGQGPQFIFQYYEEEERQRGNFPDRFSGHQFPNYSSELNVNALLLGDSALYLCASSGGWTEAFFGQGTRLTVV.

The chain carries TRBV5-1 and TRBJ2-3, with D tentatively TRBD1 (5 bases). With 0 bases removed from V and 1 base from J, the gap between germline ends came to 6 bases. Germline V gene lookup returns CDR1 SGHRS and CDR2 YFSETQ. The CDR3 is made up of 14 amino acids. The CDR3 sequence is CASSLARGTDTQYF. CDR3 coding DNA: TGCGCCAGCAGCTTGGCCAGGGGCACAGATACGCAGTATTTT.

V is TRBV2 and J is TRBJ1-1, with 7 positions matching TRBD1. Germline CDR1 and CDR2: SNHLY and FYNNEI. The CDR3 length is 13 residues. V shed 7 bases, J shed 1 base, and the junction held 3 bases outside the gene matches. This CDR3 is CASIRQGNTEAFF. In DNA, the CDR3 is TGTGCCAGCATTAGACAGGGGAACACTGAAGCTTTCTTT.

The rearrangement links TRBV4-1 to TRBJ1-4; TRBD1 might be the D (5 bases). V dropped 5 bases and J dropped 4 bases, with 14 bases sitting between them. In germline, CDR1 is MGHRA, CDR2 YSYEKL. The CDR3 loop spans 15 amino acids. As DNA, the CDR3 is TGCGCCAGCAGCTCTAGTCCCGGGGGTAATGAAAAACTGTTTTTT. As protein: CASSSSPGGNEKLFF.

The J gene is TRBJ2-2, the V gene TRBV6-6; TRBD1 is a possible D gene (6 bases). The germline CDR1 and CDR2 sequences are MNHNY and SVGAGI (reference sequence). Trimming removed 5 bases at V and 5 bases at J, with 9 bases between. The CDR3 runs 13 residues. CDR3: CASSLQGTGELFF. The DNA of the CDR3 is TGTGCCAGCAGTCTTCAGGGGACCGGGGAGCTGTTTTTT.

The DNA of the CDR3 is TGTGCCAGCAGACCACAGGGCACAACTAATGAAAAACTGTTTTTT. This gives the protein CASRPQGTTNEKLFF. V is TRBV6-6 and J is TRBJ1-4; D perhaps matches TRBD1 (6 bases). The CDR3 contains 15 residues. The germline gives CDR1 MNHNY, CDR2 SVGAGI (reference sequence). Trimming removed 6 bases at V and 0 bases at J, with 11 bases between.

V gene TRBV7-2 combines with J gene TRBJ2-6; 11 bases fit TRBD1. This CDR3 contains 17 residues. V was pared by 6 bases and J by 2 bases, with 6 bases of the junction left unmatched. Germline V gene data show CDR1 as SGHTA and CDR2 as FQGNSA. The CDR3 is CASSPGTGGAGANVLTF. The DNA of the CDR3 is TGTGCCAGCAGTCCCGGGACAGGGGGGGCTGGGGCCAACGTCCTGACTTTC. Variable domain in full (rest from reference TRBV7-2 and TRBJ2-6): GAGVSQSPSNKVTEKGKDVELRCDPISGHTALYWYRQSLGQGLEFLIYFQGNSAPDKSGLPSDRFSAERTGGSVSTLTIQRTQQEDSAVYLCASSPGTGGAGANVLTFGAGSRLTVL.

The CDR3 reads CASTETGMNTEAFF. The CDR3 DNA reads TGTGCCAGCACCGAGACAGGGATGAACACTGAAGCTTTCTTT. This chain joins TRBV7-9 and TRBJ1-1; 7 nucleotides agree with TRBD1. V gave up 7 bases and J gave up 0 bases; unmatched junction bases: 5. CDR3 length: 14 amino acids. Germline-derived CDR1 and CDR2 are SEHNR and FQNEAQ (reference sequence).

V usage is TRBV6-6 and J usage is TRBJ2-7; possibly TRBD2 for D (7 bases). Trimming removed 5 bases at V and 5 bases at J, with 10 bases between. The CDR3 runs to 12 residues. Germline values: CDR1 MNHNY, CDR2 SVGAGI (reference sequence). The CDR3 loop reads CASSAGAHEQYF. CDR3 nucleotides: TGTGCCAGCAGTGCGGGGGCCCACGAGCAGTACTTC.

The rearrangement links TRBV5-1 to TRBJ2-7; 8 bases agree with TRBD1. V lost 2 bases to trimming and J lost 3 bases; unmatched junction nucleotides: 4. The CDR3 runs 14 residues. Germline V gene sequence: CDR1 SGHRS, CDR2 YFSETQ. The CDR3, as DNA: TGCGCCAGCAGCTTTTCCGGGACAGGCTACGAGCAGTACTTC. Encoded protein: CASSFSGTGYEQYF.

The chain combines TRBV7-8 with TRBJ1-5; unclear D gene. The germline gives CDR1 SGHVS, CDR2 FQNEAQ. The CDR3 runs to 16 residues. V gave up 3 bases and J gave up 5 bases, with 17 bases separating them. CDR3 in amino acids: CASSLGIGLNYQPQHF. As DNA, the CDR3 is TGTGCCAGCAGCTTGGGGATTGGACTCAACTATCAGCCCCAGCATTTT.

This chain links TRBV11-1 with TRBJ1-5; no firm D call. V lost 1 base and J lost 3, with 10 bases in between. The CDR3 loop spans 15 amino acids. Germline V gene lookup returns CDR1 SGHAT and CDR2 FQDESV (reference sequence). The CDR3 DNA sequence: TGTGCCAGCAGCTTAGGGTCAGGATCCAATCAGCCCCAGCATTTT. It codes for CASSLGSGSNQPQHF.